This TCR beta chain was captured by sequencing in a study of cytomegalovirus exposure and HLA in healthy donors. At collection, donors were nominally healthy, but unrecorded immune exposures were probable. Vbeta (60) and Jbeta (13) primers were used in the PCR. Methods used by the authors: Among the unique TCR beta chains that a later analysis counted, some 73 million in all, about 11 million were shared. The table came from immunoSEQ multiplex PCR; TCRdb's copy has only in-frame clones and leaves some out. V and J calls plus clone size are reproduced from that table; the DNA served to infer D and trimming. This sample yields roughly 120,000 clones, of which 80% are seen a single time; 5% to 5.5% belongs to the top ten. This clone was seen a few times. Antigen unknown. General study findings and limits: There was a cluster of highly shared sequence variants that was likely a sequencing artifact. Earlier analysis found most TCR beta V segments productive about 90% or about 30% of the time.

The CDR3 consists of 13 residues. Trimming took 5 bases from V and 6 from J, leaving 14 bases between them. CDR1 and CDR2 from the germline V gene are SEHNR and FQNEAQ (reference sequence). The sample taken for sequencing was PBMCs. The sequence was obtained from a man aged 25 to 45 in good health and CMV-seronegative. The chain combines TRBV7-9 with TRBJ2-7; possible D gene TRBD1, 5 bases. The CDR3: CASSSTGVGEQYF. The CDR3 region has the DNA TGTGCCAGCAGCAGCACAGGCGTTGGCGAGCAGTACTTC.